This T cell receptor (beta chain) was sequenced for a study of spatial heterogeneity in lung cancer. For the study at large: Counts of TCR transcripts in tumor regions correlated strongly with a matched bulk RNA-seq T cell module score. Findings of the study overall: It was found that expanded intratumoral alpha and beta TCR counts tracked tumor mutation counts.

TCRdb analysed the 5' RACE reads with MiXCR anew, one entry per CDR3 protein. The table lists around 20,000 distinct CDR3 sequences, more than 2.5% of them singletons. In its sample, this clonotype was seen many times. Its specificity is not known. Time point here: sample taken at primary tumor resection. This specimen consisted of lung tumor tissue, obtained at surgery. The clonotype was recovered from a male donor with early-stage non-small cell lung cancer.

CDR3 DNA: TGCAGTGCTGGTAGGCGCCCCGGGGGAAGAACTGAAGCTTTCTTT. It yields the protein CSAGRRPGGRTEAFF. V usage is TRBV20-1 and J usage is TRBJ1-1; the D gene is possibly TRBD1 (5 bases). This CDR3 has 15 residues. V was clipped by 5 bases and J by 5 bases, with 21 bases between them. The germline V gene has CDR1 DFQATT and CDR2 SNEGSKA (reference sequence).